This T cell receptor (beta chain) emerged from a study of shared clonotypes between healthy human individuals. Overall study: A couple of women and a few men aged 18 to 49 served as donors. Study-wide results and caveats: Clonotypes shared by all four donors outscored non-shared clonotypes in generation probability. Rarefaction showed sorted-subset sequencing was incomplete despite large depth.

Naive CD8 populations comprised CD45RO-negative cells positively selected for CCR7, excluding terminally differentiated effector memory CD45RA+ cells. Only Caucasian adults living in Nashville, Tennessee made up the donor group. As regards this clone: Its antigen is as yet unknown.

Data came from immunoSEQ multiplex PCR; TCRdb stores just in-frame clones and leaves some out. This sample has 2 million to 2.5 million clones, with 85% to 95% found just once. The sample was naive CD8+ T cells from PBMCs. This clonotype was obtained from a man aged 18-30 years in good health. Some clones in this sample may be carry-over from other donors' samples.

The CDR3 is CASSLPRGPPYEQYF. CDR3 nucleotides: TGTGCCAGCAGTTTGCCCAGGGGGCCTCCCTACGAGCAGTACTTC. V is TRBV27 and J is TRBJ2-7; 8 bases map to TRBD1. Germline V gene lookup returns CDR1 MNHEY and CDR2 SMNVEV (reference sequence). The CDR3 loop spans 15 amino acids. J was trimmed by 2 bases and V by 3 bases; bases with no gene match: 6.